This T cell receptor beta chain was found in a study of type 1 and type 2 diabetes patients. PCR was run on genomic DNA. Multiplex PCR with 30 forward and 13 reverse primers amplified the TCR beta CDR3. From the multiplex PCR reads, TCRdb called clonotypes with MiXCR, one entry per CDR3 protein. The sample lists more than 250,000 distinct CDR3 sequences; around 47% were seen once. This CDR3 is built from 12 residues. From germline, CDR1 is PRHDT and CDR2 FYEKMQ (reference sequence). Trimming took 6 bases from V and 9 from J, leaving 12 bases between them. Sequencing was performed on peripheral blood mononuclear cells (PBMCs). The J gene is TRBJ2-1, the V gene TRBV13, with D uncertain. This sequence was found in a man between 18 and 35 years old with type 2 diabetes. The CDR3 here is CASSYGLSEQFF. The CDR3 DNA sequence: TGTGCCAGCAGTTACGGGCTCAGTGAGCAGTTCTTC. Full variable domain (rest looked up from reference TRBV13 and TRBJ2-1): AAGVIQSPRHLIKEKRETATLKCYPIPRHDTVYWYQQGPGQDPQFLISFYEKMQSDKGSIPDRFSAQQFSDYHSELNMSSLELGDSALYFCASSYGLSEQFFGPGTRLTVL.